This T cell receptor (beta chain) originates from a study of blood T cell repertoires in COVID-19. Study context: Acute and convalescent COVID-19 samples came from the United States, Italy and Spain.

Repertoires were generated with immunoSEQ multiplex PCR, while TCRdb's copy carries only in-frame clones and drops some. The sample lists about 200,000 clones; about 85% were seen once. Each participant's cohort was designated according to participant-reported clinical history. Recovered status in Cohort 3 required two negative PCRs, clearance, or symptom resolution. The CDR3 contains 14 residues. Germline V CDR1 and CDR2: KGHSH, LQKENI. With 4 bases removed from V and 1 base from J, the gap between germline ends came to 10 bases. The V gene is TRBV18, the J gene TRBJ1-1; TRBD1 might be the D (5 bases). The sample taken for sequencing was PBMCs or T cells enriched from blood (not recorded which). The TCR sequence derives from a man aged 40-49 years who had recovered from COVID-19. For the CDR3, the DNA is TGTGCCAGCTCACGAAAACAGGAGAACACTGAAGCTTTCTTT. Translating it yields CASSRKQENTEAFF. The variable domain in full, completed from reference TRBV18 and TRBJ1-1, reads NAGVMQNPRHLVRRRGQEARLRCSPMKGHSHVYWYRQLPEEGLKFMVYLQKENIIDESGMPKERFSAEFPKEGPSILRIQQVVRGDSAAYFCASSRKQENTEAFFGQGTRLTVV.